This T cell receptor beta chain was sequenced for a study of beta chain features in type 1 diabetes. The entirety of the isolated RNA underwent reverse transcription, so expressed TCRB transcripts were sequenced. Some clones are missing from TCRdb's copy, which holds only in-frame ones; the method was immunoSEQ multiplex PCR. The sample contains fewer than 900,000 clones, roughly 15% of which appear only once. This clone was seen only a few times. Donors contributed one heparinised blood draw apiece, averaging about 110 mL. Germline lookup yields CDR1 SEHNR and CDR2 FQNEAQ (reference sequence). The V end was cut by 5 bases, the J end by 10 bases, with 12 bases between. CDR3 length: 12 residues.

The chain combines TRBV7-9 with TRBJ2-1, with D tentatively TRBD1 (7 bases). This TCR derives from a woman under 30 in good health. The sequencing sample was made of naive CD4+ T cells from blood. The CDR3 DNA sequence: TGTGCCAGCAGCCCAGGGGGGTACGAGCAGTTCTTC. The encoded protein is CASSPGGYEQFF.